Sequencing of this TCR beta chain was carried out in a study of T and B cells in COVID-19 patients. Study summary: Comorbidities linked to unfavorable COVID-19 outcome were present in about 90% of the roughly 20 active-infection patients.

Regarding the study as a whole: There were about 2,500 TCR clusters exclusive to the recovered cohort, a few dozen with low generation probability.

Germline CDR1 reads LNHDA; CDR2 reads SQIVND (reference sequence). The CDR3 runs to 16 residues. From blood, roughly 220-550 ng of genomic DNA served as TRB template. BIOMED2 TRB-A/B primer pools were used in multiplex TRB PCR. One entry per CDR3 protein results from TCRdb running MiXCR on the multiplex PCR reads. The sample shows 24,000 or so distinct CDR3 sequences, 30% to 35% of them seen only once. As to this clonotype: The antigen is undetermined.

The sequence was collected from a human donor who had recovered from COVID-19. The V gene is TRBV19, the J gene TRBJ2-5; 10 positions match TRBD1. The DNA end lines up better with TRBJ2-7; the J call may be wrong. The sequenced sample consisted of blood. The CDR3 DNA sequence: TGTGCCAGTAGACCAACCCCCGGGACAGGGGCTTACGAGCAGTACTTC. Its protein is CASRPTPGTGAYEQYF.